The 26 T cell receptor beta chains below were found in one sample sequenced in a study of vaccination and CD4 T cells after COVID-19. The antigens of these receptors remain unknown. CD4+ T cells that had been cultured provided DNA sequenced with the Oncomine TCR Beta short-read assay. Each CDR3 protein is one row after TCRdb ran MiXCR on the PCR reads. The table records under 30,000 distinct CDR3 sequences, under 50% of them present only once. Time point denoted: late sampling 161 to 241 days after vaccination in a few convalescent patients. Treatment denoted: roughly 10-day PBMC culture with coronavirus spike peptide pools or control peptides (ViraFEST assay). Sample: CD4+ T cells from blood, cultured in vitro, taken about 7 months after SARS-CoV-2 vaccination. All receptors derive from a human donor who had recovered from COVID-19.

Only a few counts were recorded for this clonotype. The genes are TRBV20-1 and TRBJ2-3; a possible D gene is TRBD1 (6 bases). Per germline, CDR1 DFQATT and CDR2 SNEGSKA (reference sequence). This CDR3 comprises 15 residues. Trimming left V 0 bases short and J 2 bases short, with 12 bases between. CDR3 protein: CSARDAGTPTDTQYF. The CDR3 DNA reads TGCAGTGCTAGAGACGCCGGGACACCCACAGATACGCAGTATTTT.

The chain is built from TRBV7-9 and TRBJ2-7; D is perhaps TRBD2 (5 bases). The CDR3 has 12 amino acids. Germline CDR1 reads SEHNR; CDR2 reads FQNEAQ (reference sequence). Trimming took off 1 base at V and 7 bases at J, with 8 bases between the two ends. The chain's CDR3 is CASSLDPGEQYF. In DNA form, the CDR3 reads TGTGCCAGCAGCTTAGATCCGGGGGAGCAGTACTTC.

The V gene is TRBV6-5, the J gene TRBJ2-5; no clear D. The CDR3 spans 12 residues. Germline V gene sequence: CDR1 MNHEY, CDR2 SVGAGI. V lost 4 bases, J lost 5 bases, and 8 bases lay in between. CDR3 residues: CASSSSGETQYF. The DNA for the CDR3 is TGTGCCAGCAGTTCGAGTGGTGAGACCCAGTACTTC.

The V call is TRBV10-3, the J call TRBJ1-2; D not certain. Germline V gene data show CDR1 as ENHRY and CDR2 as SYGVKD. The CDR3 runs to 13 residues. V was cut by 2 bases and J by 8 bases, with 12 bases left in between. The CDR3 loop is CAISEGLASGYTF. Here the CDR3 DNA reads TGTGCCATCAGTGAGGGACTGGCAAGCGGCTACACCTTC.

Only a few counts were recorded for this clonotype. Here the CDR3 reads CASSPPPGQGSYTF. The CDR3, as DNA: TGTGCCAGCAGTCCTCCCCCGGGACAGGGGAGCTACACCTTC. This chain joins TRBV28 and TRBJ1-2; 10 bases are shared with TRBD1. The CDR3 has 14 amino acids. J was trimmed by 9 bases and V by 5 bases; bases with no gene match: 9. CDR1 is MDHEN, CDR2 SYDVKM, per germline.

The rearrangement joins TRBV28 to TRBJ2-3; 10 bases fit TRBD2. The V and J ends lost 7 bases and 6 bases, in that order; junction bases with no gene match: 4. Germline CDR1 reads MDHEN; CDR2 reads SYDVKM. This CDR3 comprises 13 residues. Here the CDR3 reads CASTSGSGDTQYF. The CDR3 coding sequence is TGTGCCAGCACTAGCGGGAGTGGGGATACGCAGTATTTT.

The CDR3 spells CSAPTGTAISGTQYF. CDR3 sequence (DNA): TGCAGTGCGCCGACCGGGACTGCGATATCGGGGACCCAGTACTTC. This chain joins TRBV20-1 and TRBJ2-5, with D perhaps TRBD2 (6 bases). CDR3 size: 15 residues. The germline V and J ends were trimmed by 6 bases and 7 bases, with 24 bases remaining between them. Germline lookup yields CDR1 DFQATT and CDR2 SNEGSKA (reference sequence).

The chain couples TRBV7-3 to TRBJ2-3; D remains ambiguous. Trimming cost V 0 bases and J 4 bases, with 5 bases left between them. In germline, CDR1 is SGHTA, CDR2 FQGTGA. This CDR3 region has 13 residues. The CDR3 bases are TGTGCCAGCAGCTTAACGTGGCCAGATACGCAGTATTTT. Translation: CASSLTWPDTQYF.

This clonotype was recorded only once. The J gene is TRBJ2-2, the V gene TRBV6-5; 8 bases fit TRBD2. The V gene's germline CDR1 is MNHEY and CDR2 SVGAGI. J gave up 0 bases and V 4 bases, and 1 base lay outside the gene matches. The CDR3 is 15 residues long. The CDR3 DNA sequence: TGTGCCAGCAGTTCAGCGGGGGCGAACACCGGGGAGCTGTTTTTT. It translates to CASSSAGANTGELFF.

V and J are TRBV6-1 and TRBJ2-2; possible D gene TRBD1, 5 bases. Germline-derived CDR1 and CDR2 are MNHNS and SASEGT. There are 12 residues in the CDR3. V lost 8 bases, J lost 8 bases, and 12 bases lay in between. CDR3 DNA sequence: TGTGCCAGCGGCTGGGGCACGGGGGAGCTGTTTTTT. Protein: CASGWGTGELFF.

The chain joins TRBV20-1 to TRBJ1-2; weak D call: TRBD1 (6 bases). The CDR3 sequence is 14 residues long. Germline V gene lookup returns CDR1 DFQATT and CDR2 SNEGSKA (reference sequence). V lost 4 bases to trimming and J lost 0 bases, with 12 bases between them. CDR3 sequence: CSATPGTPNYGYTF. The CDR3 nucleotides read TGCAGTGCTACCCCCGGGACACCTAACTATGGCTACACCTTC.

This clonotype was seen a few times. The J gene is TRBJ2-7, the V gene TRBV20-1; TRBD2 matches at 11 bases. The CDR3 totals 13 residues. V was pared by 5 bases and J by 4 bases, with 4 bases of the junction left unmatched. CDR1 and CDR2 (germline): DFQATT, SNEGSKA (reference sequence). The CDR3 reads CSARGLADYEQYF. DNA of the CDR3: TGCAGTGCTCGGGGACTAGCGGATTACGAGCAGTACTTC.

This clonotype was counted between two and nine times. The genes are TRBV28 and TRBJ2-3, with D unclear. Deletions cut 2 bases from V and 2 bases from J, with 11 bases between. The CDR3 runs to 15 residues. CDR1 and CDR2 from the germline V gene are MDHEN and SYDVKM. The CDR3 here is CASSLLEVFTDTQYF. DNA of the CDR3: TGTGCCAGCAGTTTACTCGAGGTTTTCACAGATACGCAGTATTTT. Based on the CDR3 plus reference TRBV28 and TRBJ2-3, the full variable domain is DVKVTQSSRYLVKRTGEKVFLECVQDMDHENMFWYRQDPGLGLRLIYFSYDVKMKEKGDIPEGYSVSREKKERFSLILESASTNQTSMYLCASSLLEVFTDTQYFGPGTRLTVL.

The chain links TRBV21-1 to TRBJ2-5. TRBV21-1 is a pseudogene segment. This CDR3 has 12 amino acids. Here the CDR3 reads CARGWHQETQYF. CDR3 DNA: TGTGCCAGGGGATGGCATCAAGAGACCCAGTACTTC.

This clonotype was counted a few times. V is TRBV20-1 and J is TRBJ2-7; no firm D call. The V end was cut by 0 bases, the J end by 2 bases, with 17 bases between. From germline, CDR1 is DFQATT and CDR2 SNEGSKA (reference sequence). The CDR3 consists of 16 residues. CDR3 DNA sequence: TGCAGTGCTAGAGATTTTATAGGCGGTAGTGCCTACGAGCAGTACTTC. This translates into CSARDFIGGSAYEQYF.

This clonotype was detected only a few times. The chain joins TRBV6-2 or TRBV6-3 to TRBJ2-7; 8 bases fit TRBD2. Trimming at V came to 5 bases and at J to 1 base, leaving 7 bases not matched to a gene. This CDR3 comprises 15 residues. Per the germline V gene, CDR1 is MNHEY and CDR2 is SVGEGT. In nucleotides, the CDR3 is TGTGCCAGCAGTGACTACGGACTAGCTTCCTACGAGCAGTACTTC. Its protein is CASSDYGLASYEQYF.

The chain recombines TRBV7-6 with TRBJ2-5; D may correspond to TRBD1 or TRBD2 (5 bases each). Germline-derived CDR1 and CDR2 are SGHVS and FNYEAQ. The CDR3 spans 13 residues. V shed 5 bases and J shed 4 bases, with 11 bases lying between them. The CDR3 region has the DNA TGTGCCAGCAGCCCGGGACCGTCAGAGACCCAGTACTTC. It translates to CASSPGPSETQYF.

The rearrangement links TRBV27 to TRBJ2-7; D unresolved. Germline V CDR1 and CDR2: MNHEY, SMNVEV (reference sequence). V was trimmed by 7 bases and J by 4 bases, leaving 5 bases between them. The CDR3 covers 10 residues. The chain's CDR3 is CASMGYEQYF. The CDR3 DNA reads as TGTGCCAGCATGGGGTACGAGCAGTACTTC.

This clonotype was detected a few times. The J gene is TRBJ1-2, the V gene TRBV6-2 or TRBV6-3, with D maybe TRBD1 (5 bases). This CDR3 spans 13 amino acids. Germline CDR1 MNHEY, CDR2 SVGEGT. V lost 3 bases to trimming and J lost 12 bases, with 17 bases between them. DNA of the CDR3: TGTGCCAGCAGTTATGCCGGGACTCCTGTACACACCTTC. Translation gives CASSYAGTPVHTF.

The V call is TRBV7-6, the J call TRBJ1-1; 10 bases align to TRBD1. CDR1 is SGHVS and CDR2 is FNYEAQ in the germline V gene. This CDR3 spans 15 amino acids. V gave up 4 bases and J gave up 1 base; unmatched junction bases: 3. CDR3 nucleotide sequence: TGTGCCAGCAGCTCTCGACAGGGGGCGAACACTGAAGCTTTCTTT. Translating it yields CASSSRQGANTEAFF.

There are a few counts of this clonotype. V gene TRBV20-1 combines with J gene TRBJ2-5; the D is unclear. The CDR3 contains 10 residues. Germline V CDR1 and CDR2: DFQATT, SNEGSKA (reference sequence). V dropped 2 bases and J dropped 5 bases, with 3 bases sitting between them. The CDR3 is CSARTETQYF. The CDR3 DNA reads as TGCAGTGCTAGAACCGAGACCCAGTACTTC.

The CDR3 loop reads CASRAGATDTQYF. The CDR3 DNA follows: TGTGCCAGTAGGGCGGGGGCCACAGATACGCAGTATTTT. The V call is TRBV19, the J call TRBJ2-3, with a weak D call TRBD2 (7 bases). CDR1 and CDR2 (germline): LNHDA, SQIVND (reference sequence). Trimming shortened V by 6 bases and J by 2 bases, and 9 bases separated the two germline ends. CDR3 size: 13 residues. The complete variable domain, with remaining parts taken from reference TRBV19 and TRBJ2-3, reads DGGITQSPKYLFRKEGQNVTLSCEQNLNHDAMYWYRQDPGQGLRLIYYSQIVNDFQKGDIAEGYSVSREKKESFPLTVTSAQKNPTAFYLCASRAGATDTQYFGPGTRLTVL.

The chain couples TRBV24-1 to TRBJ2-1; maybe TRBD2 (6 bases). V gave up 4 bases and J gave up 8 bases, with 20 bases separating them. Germline CDR1 is KGHDR and CDR2 is SFDVKD. The CDR3 is 16 residues long. This CDR3 reads CATSDPQGAGMHEQFF. The DNA for the CDR3 is TGTGCCACCAGTGACCCCCAGGGAGCGGGCATGCATGAGCAGTTCTTC.

This clonotype has only a few counts. This chain joins TRBV20-1 and TRBJ2-1, with 11 bases lining up with TRBD2. J gave up 3 bases and V 3 bases, and 4 bases lay outside the gene matches. Per germline, CDR1 DFQATT and CDR2 SNEGSKA (reference sequence). The CDR3 contains 15 residues. The CDR3 coding sequence is TGCAGTGCTAGCCGGGGACTAGCGGACTACAATGAGCAGTTCTTC. Translating it yields CSASRGLADYNEQFF.

The rearrangement links TRBV6-2 or TRBV6-3 to TRBJ2-7; D is possibly TRBD2 (6 bases). The CDR3 is made up of 15 amino acids. The germline V gene encodes CDR1 MNHEY and CDR2 SVGEGT. Trimming stripped 4 bases from V and 2 bases from J, with 15 bases between. CDR3 sequence reads: CASSSGAGLTYEQYF. The CDR3 nucleotides read TGTGCCAGCAGTTCCGGGGCGGGACTGACCTACGAGCAGTACTTC.

The V call is TRBV28, the J call TRBJ2-5, with D perhaps being TRBD1 or TRBD2 (6 bases each). This CDR3 has 15 amino acids. Trimming took 6 bases from V and 5 from J, leaving 19 bases between them. The germline CDR1 and CDR2 sequences are MDHEN and SYDVKM. The chain's CDR3 is CASSLAGGRRETQYF. CDR3 coding DNA: TGTGCCAGCAGCCTTGCCGGGGGCCGTAGGGAGACCCAGTACTTC.